This entry lists 18 T cell receptor beta chains sequenced from one sample in a study of blood T cell repertoires in COVID-19. Method: immunoSEQ multiplex PCR; TCRdb's copy keeps in-frame clones and lacks some. The data hold roughly 290,000 clones, with around nine tenths observed a single time. Sequenced input: peripheral blood. The receptors shown here come from a woman aged 60-75 years with acute or convalescent COVID-19.

This clone was counted a few times. The gene calls are TRBV4-1 and TRBJ1-6, with D possibly TRBD1 on 6 matching bases. The V gene's germline CDR1 is MGHRA and CDR2 YSYEKL. This CDR3 has 15 amino acids. V was clipped by 5 bases and J by 7 bases, with 15 bases between them. The CDR3 region is CASSFTWDKNSPLHF. The CDR3 DNA sequence: TGCGCCAGCAGCTTCACATGGGACAAAAATTCACCCCTCCACTTT.

This rearrangement joins TRBV7-2 to TRBJ2-7; D uncertain. The germline gives CDR1 SGHTA, CDR2 FQGNSA. Trimming left V 5 bases short and J 4 bases short, with 9 bases between. This CDR3 region has 12 residues. CDR3 sequence reads: CASSEADYEQYF. The CDR3 nucleotides read TGTGCCAGCAGCGAGGCGGATTACGAGCAGTACTTC.

The chain links TRBV4-1 to TRBJ1-2; D remains ambiguous. CDR1 and CDR2 from the germline V gene are MGHRA and YSYEKL. The CDR3 sequence is 14 residues long. Trimming cost V 4 bases and J 4 bases, with 13 bases left between them. In nucleotides, the CDR3 is TGCGCCAGCAGCCCCGGGGAGTACGCCTATGGCTACACCTTC. Translated: CASSPGEYAYGYTF.

The chain employs TRBV5-8 and TRBJ2-1; D remains unclear. CDR1 SGHTS and CDR2 YDEGEE come from the germline V gene. The CDR3 spans 12 residues. V was pared by 4 bases and J by 4 bases, with 6 bases between. This CDR3 is CASSRGYNEQFF. The CDR3 nucleotides read TGTGCCAGCAGCCGCGGATACAATGAGCAGTTCTTC.

This CDR3 reads CASSLLAEAYEQYF. Written as DNA, the CDR3 is TGCGCCAGCAGCTTACTAGCGGAAGCCTACGAGCAGTACTTC. The rearrangement links TRBV5-1 to TRBJ2-7; 8 bases are shared with TRBD2. The germline CDR1 and CDR2 sequences are SGHRS and YFSETQ. V was clipped by 2 bases and J by 2 bases; unmatched bases: 3. The CDR3 loop spans 14 amino acids.

About this clone: In the same sample, other DNA sequences code for this CDR3. This rearrangement joins TRBV7-6 to TRBJ1-5, with D possibly matching TRBD1 (5 bases). CDR1 is SGHVS, CDR2 FNYEAQ, per germline. Trimming shortened V by 1 base and J by 0 bases, and 7 bases separated the two germline ends. The CDR3 has 15 residues. CDR3: CASSLGQGSNQPQHF. CDR3 DNA sequence: TGTGCCAGCAGCTTAGGTCAGGGTAGCAATCAGCCCCAGCATTTT. Full variable domain (missing parts from reference TRBV7-6 and TRBJ1-5): GAGVSQSPRYKVTKRGQDVALRCDPISGHVSLYWYRQALGQGPEFLTYFNYEAQQDKSGLPNDRFSAERPEGSISTLTIQRTEQRDSAMYRCASSLGQGSNQPQHFGDGTRLSIL.

This clone was detected only once. The rearrangement joins TRBV25-1 to TRBJ1-1; D perhaps matches TRBD1 (6 bases). Germline values: CDR1 MGHDK, CDR2 SYGVNS. V lost 6 bases and J 1 base, leaving 12 bases between the germline ends. The CDR3 contains 14 residues. The chain's CDR3 is CASSPEQGNTEAFF. The CDR3 region has the DNA TGTGCCAGCAGCCCTGAACAGGGGAACACTGAAGCTTTCTTT.

The rearrangement joins TRBV7-9 to TRBJ1-1; D unclear. The CDR3 loop spans 14 amino acids. V lost 5 bases and J 5 bases, leaving 15 bases between the germline ends. The germline V gene encodes CDR1 SEHNR and CDR2 FQNEAQ (reference sequence). Here the CDR3 reads CASSPGNLQTEAFF. The CDR3 coding sequence is TGTGCCAGCAGCCCCGGGAACCTTCAGACTGAAGCTTTCTTT.

This chain uses TRBV6-2 or TRBV6-3 with TRBJ1-2; 7 bases agree with TRBD1. The CDR3 contains 16 residues. Germline V gives CDR1 MNHEY, CDR2 SVGEGT. The V segment lost 6 bases and the J segment 0 bases; nucleotides outside the gene matches: 10. The CDR3 region is CASSRGQAISNYGYTF. CDR3 DNA sequence: TGTGCCAGCAGCCGTGGACAGGCCATTTCTAACTATGGCTACACCTTC.

This clone appeared a single time. The chain carries TRBV4-2 and TRBJ2-7, with D possibly being TRBD1 (6 bases). The CDR3 has 15 residues. Trimming took 0 bases from V and 3 from J, leaving 12 bases between them. Germline CDR1 LGHNA, CDR2 YNFKEQ. The DNA for the CDR3 is TGTGCCAGCAGCCAAGAAACAGGGAGCAACTACGAGCAGTACTTC. Translation: CASSQETGSNYEQYF.

J is TRBJ1-2 and V is TRBV28, with 7 bases matching TRBD1. The V gene's germline CDR1 is MDHEN and CDR2 SYDVKM. CDR3 length: 12 residues. With V trimmed by 8 bases and J by 8 bases, 8 bases remained unmatched. The CDR3 region is CASHTGVGGYTF. DNA of the CDR3: TGTGCCAGCCACACAGGGGTCGGGGGCTACACCTTC.

As DNA, the CDR3 is TGTGCCAGCAGTTACGGGCAGGGGGCGCGAGAGCAGTACTTC. Amino acids: CASSYGQGAREQYF. J is TRBJ2-7 and V is TRBV25-1; 8 nucleotides align to TRBD1. The V and J ends lost 5 bases and 7 bases, in that order; junction bases with no gene match: 10. From germline, CDR1 is MGHDK and CDR2 SYGVNS. The CDR3 runs to 14 residues.

The chain recombines TRBV14 with TRBJ1-2; 9 nucleotides line up with TRBD1. The ends lost 0 bases at V and 2 bases at J; junction bases unmatched: 7. Germline values: CDR1 SGHDN, CDR2 FVKESK. The CDR3 is 17 residues long. In nucleotides, the CDR3 is TGTGCCAGCAGCCAAGATATGGGGACAGGGTACAACTATGGCTACACCTTC. Protein sequence: CASSQDMGTGYNYGYTF.

The chain recombines TRBV9 with TRBJ2-3, with 10 bases aligning to TRBD2. The CDR3 is 18 residues long. Trimming took 0 bases from V and 0 from J; bases not matched to a gene: 7. Germline V lookup: CDR1 SGDLS, CDR2 YYNGEE. The chain's CDR3 is CASSVVGLADSSTDTQYF. The CDR3 coding sequence is TGTGCCAGCAGCGTAGTCGGACTAGCGGATTCTAGCACAGATACGCAGTATTTT.

The J gene is TRBJ2-1, the V gene TRBV4-2; perhaps TRBD2 as D (6 bases). The CDR3 is 18 residues long. V was trimmed by 0 bases and J by 4 bases, leaving 19 bases between them. CDR1 and CDR2 from the germline V gene are LGHNA and YNFKEQ. The CDR3, as DNA: TGTGCCAGCAGCCAAGAGGGGGGTCCGGGACGACTTTACAATGAGCAGTTCTTC. This codes for CASSQEGGPGRLYNEQFF.

The rearrangement links TRBV30 to TRBJ1-3; TRBD1 is a possible D gene (5 bases). CDR1 is GTSNPN, CDR2 SVGIG, per germline (reference sequence). V was cut by 5 bases and J by 0 bases, with 8 bases left in between. CDR3 size: 13 residues. The CDR3 region is CAWAGGSGNTIYF. DNA of the CDR3: TGTGCCTGGGCCGGGGGCTCTGGAAACACCATATATTTT.

V and J are TRBV6-2 or TRBV6-3 and TRBJ1-2, with TRBD1 as a possible D gene (6 bases). Trimming removed 4 bases at V and 4 bases at J, with 16 bases between. There are 15 residues in the CDR3. The V gene's germline CDR1 is MNHEY and CDR2 SVGEGT. The CDR3 protein is CASSSPGERSYGYTF. CDR3 sequence (DNA): TGTGCCAGCAGTTCCCCAGGGGAAAGAAGCTATGGCTACACCTTC.

The chain combines TRBV7-2 with TRBJ2-7, with 7 bases fitting TRBD2. Germline-derived CDR1 and CDR2 are SGHTA and FQGNSA. The CDR3 totals 14 residues. V trimming: 8 bases; J trimming: 0 bases; junction bases outside the gene matches: 7. DNA of the CDR3: TGTGCCAGCGAGCGGGACCCCGCCTCCTACGAGCAGTACTTC. Translating gives CASERDPASYEQYF.